Below are 12 T cell receptor beta chains sequenced from a single sample in a study of response to subunit inactivated influenza vaccine. TCRdb recomputed calls from the RT-PCR reads with MiXCR, one row per CDR3 protein. Here the sample spans around 710,000 distinct CDR3 sequences, 11% to 15% being singletons. Specimen: PBMCs from blood, collected around 15 days before vaccination. These receptor sequences come from a man over 45 who received an inactivated influenza vaccine.

This clonotype turned up a few times. The chain combines TRBV5-1 with TRBJ2-5; 7 positions match TRBD1. In germline, CDR1 is SGHRS, CDR2 YFSETQ. V was pared by 3 bases and J by 2 bases, with 7 bases of the junction left unmatched. This CDR3 region has 15 residues. The CDR3, as DNA: TGCGCCAGCAGCTCCGGGACAGTTACTCAAGAGACCCAGTACTTC. This codes for CASSSGTVTQETQYF.

The chain recombines TRBV6-2 or TRBV6-3 with TRBJ2-7, with 8 bases identical to TRBD1. The CDR3 runs to 16 residues. Germline values: CDR1 MNHEY, CDR2 SVGEGT. The J segment lost 1 base and the V segment lost 4 bases, leaving 9 bases of the junction unmatched. The CDR3 region is CASSFPPGQVSYEQYF. DNA for the CDR3: TGTGCCAGCAGTTTCCCCCCGGGACAGGTTTCCTACGAGCAGTACTTC.

This chain connects TRBV18 to TRBJ2-3; TRBD2 matches 10 bases. This CDR3 comprises 18 residues. V lost 0 bases and J lost 6; bases outside the gene matches: 12. Germline CDR1 KGHSH, CDR2 LQKENI. This CDR3 reads CASSPPLSSGRGGDTQYF. For the CDR3, the DNA is TGTGCCAGCTCACCACCGTTGTCTAGCGGGAGAGGAGGGGATACGCAGTATTTT.

In this sample, this clonotype turned up a few times. V usage is TRBV12-3 or TRBV12-4 and J usage is TRBJ2-1; a weak D match, TRBD2 (5 bases). Trimming took 3 bases from V and 6 from J, leaving 9 bases between them. CDR3 length equals 13 residues. The CDR3 nucleotides are TGTGCCAGCAGTTTTGGACTCCTCAATGAGCAGTTCTTC. Amino acids: CASSFGLLNEQFF.

This clonotype showed up just a few times. This sequence joins TRBV24-1 and TRBJ2-5, with 14 bases fitting TRBD2. This CDR3 region has 17 residues. The junction had 8 bases not matched to a gene; V was cut back by 4 bases and J by 5 bases. Germline CDR1 KGHDR, CDR2 SFDVKD. As DNA, the CDR3 is TGTGCCACCAGTGACCCCGGACTAGCGGGAGGCGCCGAGACCCAGTACTTC. It encodes CATSDPGLAGGAETQYF.

The rearrangement uses TRBV6-2 or TRBV6-3 and TRBJ2-7; no firm D call. CDR3 length: 12 amino acids. Trimming took off 2 bases at V and 5 bases at J, with 7 bases between the two ends. From germline, CDR1 is MNHEY and CDR2 SVGEGT. CDR3 region: CASSYSGDEQYF. The DNA for the CDR3 is TGTGCCAGCAGTTACAGTGGGGACGAGCAGTACTTC.

The chain combines TRBV28 with TRBJ2-1, with 9 bases identical to TRBD2. The CDR3 totals 14 residues. Germline CDR1 and CDR2: MDHEN and SYDVKM. V lost 5 bases to trimming and J lost 14 bases; unmatched junction nucleotides: 13. The CDR3 loop is CASSPPGREGSEFF. The CDR3 coding sequence is TGTGCCAGCAGTCCCCCTGGGCGGGAGGGATCGGAGTTCTTC.

This clonotype turned up a few times. The rearrangement links TRBV4-2 to TRBJ2-5; 10 bases line up with TRBD2. V shed 2 bases, J shed 3 bases, and the junction held 9 bases outside the gene matches. This CDR3 contains 17 residues. Germline V gene data show CDR1 as LGHNA and CDR2 as YNFKEQ. CDR3 nucleotides: TGTGCCAGCAGCCAAAGAGCTAGCGGGGGTACCGAAGAGACCCAGTACTTC. It is translated as CASSQRASGGTEETQYF.

This clonotype was seen a few times. The chain couples TRBV7-2 to TRBJ1-2; a weak D match, TRBD1 (6 bases). The germline V and J ends were trimmed by 3 bases and 0 bases, with 14 bases remaining between them. Germline CDR1 is SGHTA and CDR2 is FQGNSA. This CDR3 contains 16 residues. CDR3 in DNA: TGTGCCAGCAGCTTTAACTCAGGGGTGGCTAACTATGGCTACACCTTC. It yields the protein CASSFNSGVANYGYTF.

This clonotype was seen only a few times. The CDR3 nucleotides are TGCGCCAGCAGCCACTTGACAGGGGGTCAGCCCCAGCATTTT. Amino acids: CASSHLTGGQPQHF. J is TRBJ1-5 and V is TRBV4-3; 9 bases align to TRBD1. CDR1 LGHNA and CDR2 YSLEER come from the germline V gene. Trimming at V came to 3 bases and at J to 6 bases, leaving 3 bases not matched to a gene. CDR3 size: 14 residues.

This clonotype has a handful of counts. J is TRBJ2-1 and V is TRBV20-1; D ambiguous. CDR3 size: 10 residues. Germline V gene data show CDR1 as DFQATT and CDR2 as SNEGSKA (reference sequence). Trimming took 5 bases from V and 9 from J, leaving 8 bases between them. This CDR3 reads CSALIVEQFF. CDR3 nucleotides: TGCAGTGCTCTGATTGTTGAGCAGTTCTTC.

This clonotype was observed many times. The V call is TRBV12-3 or TRBV12-4, the J call TRBJ1-5; D uncertain. Trimming removed 3 bases at V and 1 base at J, with 13 bases between. The CDR3 loop spans 16 amino acids. The DNA of the CDR3 is TGTGCCAGCAGTTTCTCCGGGCCACCGAGCAATCAGCCCCAGCATTTT. This encodes CASSFSGPPSNQPQHF.